A selection of T cell receptor beta chains follows, all from one sample in a study of cytomegalovirus exposure and HLA in healthy donors. The protocol was immunoSEQ multiplex PCR, while the TCRdb copy is restricted to in-frame clones and leaves out a portion. This table has roughly 98,000 clones, around 88% appearing once. The specimen was PBMCs. The receptors derive from a woman aged 30 to 39 in good health and CMV-seronegative. The CDR3 runs from the conserved cysteine through the conserved F or W.

J gene,V gene,CDR3 protein
TRBJ1-3,TRBV6-1,CASSASSGFSGNTIYF
TRBJ1-1,TRBV4-1,CASSQDWGVGWNTEAFF
TRBJ2-1,TRBV4-2,CASSQDIGADSYNEQFF
TRBJ2-7,TRBV21-1,CANRPGEVYEQYF
TRBJ2-5,TRBV6-4,CASGEQGAGETQYF
TRBJ1-1,TRBV5-1,CASSYGQGSNTEAFF
TRBJ2-7,TRBV7-9,CASSRPLAGAYEQYF
TRBJ1-3,TRBV4-1,CASSQALQGAYGNTIYF
TRBJ2-1,TRBV9,CASSVGGGPPPNEQFF
TRBJ2-5,TRBV9,CASSVIGGAWETQYF
TRBJ2-5,TRBV7-2,CASSLSLANPYF
TRBJ1-6,TRBV6-6,CASSYPGQGESPLHF
TRBJ1-5,TRBV7-8,CASSLARAYSNQPQHF
TRBJ1-2,TRBV18,CASYRQGNYGYTF
TRBJ2-7,TRBV4-2,CASSPLILAGAEQYF
TRBJ2-7,TRBV7-9,CASTTGTGTYEQYF
TRBJ2-5,TRBV7-3,CASSSAGLAGVAETQYF
TRBJ2-2,TRBV7-6,CASSLGREKFSLFF
TRBJ2-6,TRBV29-1,CSVDRVTSGANVLTF
TRBJ1-1,TRBV12-5,CASTPGHSNLNTEAFF